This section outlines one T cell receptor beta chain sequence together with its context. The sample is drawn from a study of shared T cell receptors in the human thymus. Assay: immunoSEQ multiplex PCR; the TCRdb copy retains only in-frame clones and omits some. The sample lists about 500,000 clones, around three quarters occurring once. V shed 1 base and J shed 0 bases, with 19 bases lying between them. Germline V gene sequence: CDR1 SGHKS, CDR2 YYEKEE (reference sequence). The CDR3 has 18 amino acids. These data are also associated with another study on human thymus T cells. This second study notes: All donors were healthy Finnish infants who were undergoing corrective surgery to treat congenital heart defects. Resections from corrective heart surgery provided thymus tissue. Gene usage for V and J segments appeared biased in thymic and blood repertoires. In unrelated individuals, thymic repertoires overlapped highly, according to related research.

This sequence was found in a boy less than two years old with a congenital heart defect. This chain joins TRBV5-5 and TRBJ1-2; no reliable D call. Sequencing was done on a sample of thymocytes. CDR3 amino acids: CASSLLVVYTTSNYGYTF. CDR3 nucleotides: TGTGCCAGCAGCTTGTTGGTGGTTTACACTACCTCTAACTATGGCTACACCTTC.